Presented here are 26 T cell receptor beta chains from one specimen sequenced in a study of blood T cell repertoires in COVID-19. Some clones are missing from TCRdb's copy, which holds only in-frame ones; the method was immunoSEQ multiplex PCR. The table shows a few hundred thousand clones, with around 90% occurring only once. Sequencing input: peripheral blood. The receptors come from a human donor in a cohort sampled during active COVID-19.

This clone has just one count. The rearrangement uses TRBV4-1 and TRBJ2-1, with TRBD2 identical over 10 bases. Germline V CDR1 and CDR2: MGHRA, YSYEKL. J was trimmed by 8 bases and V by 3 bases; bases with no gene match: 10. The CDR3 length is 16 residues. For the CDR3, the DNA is TGCGCCAGCAGCCAGGAGGGAGCGGGAGGGCCCGATGAGCAGTTCTTC. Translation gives CASSQEGAGGPDEQFF.

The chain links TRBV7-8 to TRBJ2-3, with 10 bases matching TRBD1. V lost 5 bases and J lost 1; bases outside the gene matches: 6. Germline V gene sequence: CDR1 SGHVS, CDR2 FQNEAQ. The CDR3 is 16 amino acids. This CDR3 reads CASSMRDRGGTDTQYF. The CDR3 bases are TGTGCCAGCAGCATGCGGGACAGGGGAGGCACAGATACGCAGTATTTT.

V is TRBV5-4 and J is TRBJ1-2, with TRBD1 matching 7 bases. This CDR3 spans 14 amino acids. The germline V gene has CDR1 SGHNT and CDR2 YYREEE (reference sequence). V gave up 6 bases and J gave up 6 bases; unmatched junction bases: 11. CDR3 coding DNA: TGTGCCAGCAAACTGCCCACAGGGGAGAATGGCTACACCTTC. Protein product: CASKLPTGENGYTF.

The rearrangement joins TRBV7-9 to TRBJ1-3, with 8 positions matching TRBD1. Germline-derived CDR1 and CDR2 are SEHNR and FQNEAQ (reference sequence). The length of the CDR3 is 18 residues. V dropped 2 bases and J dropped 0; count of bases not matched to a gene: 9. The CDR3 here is CASSLYRARGPSGNTIYF. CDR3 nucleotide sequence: TGTGCCAGCAGCTTATATCGGGCCAGGGGGCCCTCTGGAAACACCATATATTTT.

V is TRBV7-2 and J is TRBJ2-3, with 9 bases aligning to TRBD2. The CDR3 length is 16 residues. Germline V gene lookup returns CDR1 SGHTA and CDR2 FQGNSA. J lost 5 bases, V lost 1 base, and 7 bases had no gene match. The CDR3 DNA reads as TGTGCCAGCAGCTTAGGGTGGCGGGGGGGCCTAGATACGCAGTATTTT. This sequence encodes CASSLGWRGGLDTQYF.

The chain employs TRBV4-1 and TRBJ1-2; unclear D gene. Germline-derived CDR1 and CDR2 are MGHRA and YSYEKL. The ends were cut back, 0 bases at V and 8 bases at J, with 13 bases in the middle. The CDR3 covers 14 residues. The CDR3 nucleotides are TGCGCCAGCAGCCAAGAAGGAGGTCCGGGCGGCTACACCTTC. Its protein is CASSQEGGPGGYTF.

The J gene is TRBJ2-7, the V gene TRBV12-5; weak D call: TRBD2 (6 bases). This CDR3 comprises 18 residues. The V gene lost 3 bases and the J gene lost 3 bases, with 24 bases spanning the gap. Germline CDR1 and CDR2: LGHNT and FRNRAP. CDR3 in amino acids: CASGLQPLPGTPYYEQYF. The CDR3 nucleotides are TGTGCTAGTGGTTTACAACCTTTACCCGGGACTCCGTACTACGAGCAGTACTTC.

The CDR3 DNA sequence: TGCGCCAGCAGCTTGGGGAACTCAGGGGATGAGCAGTACTTC. This codes for CASSLGNSGDEQYF. V gene TRBV5-1 combines with J gene TRBJ2-7; the D gene is possibly TRBD1 (6 bases). Trimming removed 0 bases at V and 7 bases at J, with 14 bases between. The V gene's germline CDR1 is SGHRS and CDR2 YFSETQ. The CDR3 contains 14 residues.

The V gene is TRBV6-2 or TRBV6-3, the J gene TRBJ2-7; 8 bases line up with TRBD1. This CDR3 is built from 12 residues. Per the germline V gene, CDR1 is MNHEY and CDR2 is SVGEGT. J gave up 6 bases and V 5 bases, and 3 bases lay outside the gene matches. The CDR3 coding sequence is TGTGCCAGCAGTGGACAGGGCTCCGAGCAGTACTTC. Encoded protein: CASSGQGSEQYF.

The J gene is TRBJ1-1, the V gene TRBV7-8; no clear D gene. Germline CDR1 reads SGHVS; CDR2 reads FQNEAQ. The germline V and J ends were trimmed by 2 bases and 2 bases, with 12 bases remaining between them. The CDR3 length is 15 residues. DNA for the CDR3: TGTGCCAGCAGCTTATATGCAGGCGACAACACTGAAGCTTTCTTT. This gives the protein CASSLYAGDNTEAFF.

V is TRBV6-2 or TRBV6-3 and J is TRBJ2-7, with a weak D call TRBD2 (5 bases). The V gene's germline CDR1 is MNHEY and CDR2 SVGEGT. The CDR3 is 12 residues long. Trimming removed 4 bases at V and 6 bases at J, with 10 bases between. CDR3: CASSSPAGEQYF. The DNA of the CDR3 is TGTGCCAGCAGTTCCCCCGCGGGCGAGCAGTACTTC.

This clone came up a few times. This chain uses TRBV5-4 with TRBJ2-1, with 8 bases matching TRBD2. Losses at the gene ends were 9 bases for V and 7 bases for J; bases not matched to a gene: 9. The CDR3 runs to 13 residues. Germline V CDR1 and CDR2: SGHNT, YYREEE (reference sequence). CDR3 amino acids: CAMEREWKNEQFF. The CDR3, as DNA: TGTGCCATGGAGCGGGAGTGGAAAAATGAGCAGTTCTTC.

This chain's CDR3 is CASSQDNAGRDTIYF. The CDR3 nucleotides read TGCGCCAGCAGCCAAGATAACGCCGGGCGGGACACCATATATTTT. The chain joins TRBV4-3 to TRBJ1-3; no firm D call. V was clipped by 0 bases and J by 8 bases, with 14 bases between them. The germline gives CDR1 LGHNA, CDR2 YSLEER. The CDR3 is made up of 15 amino acids.

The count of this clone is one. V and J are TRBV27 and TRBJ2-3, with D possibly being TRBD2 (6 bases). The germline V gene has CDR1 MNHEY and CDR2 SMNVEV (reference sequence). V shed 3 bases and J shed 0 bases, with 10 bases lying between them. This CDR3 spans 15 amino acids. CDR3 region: CASSLQAGSTDTQYF. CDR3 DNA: TGTGCCAGCAGTTTGCAAGCGGGCAGCACAGATACGCAGTATTTT.

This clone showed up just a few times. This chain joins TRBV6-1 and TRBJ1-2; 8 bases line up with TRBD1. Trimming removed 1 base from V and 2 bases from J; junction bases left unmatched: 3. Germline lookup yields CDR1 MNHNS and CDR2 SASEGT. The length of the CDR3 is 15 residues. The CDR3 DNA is TGTGCCAGCAGTGAAGAAACAGGGGGAAACTATGGCTACACCTTC. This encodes CASSEETGGNYGYTF.

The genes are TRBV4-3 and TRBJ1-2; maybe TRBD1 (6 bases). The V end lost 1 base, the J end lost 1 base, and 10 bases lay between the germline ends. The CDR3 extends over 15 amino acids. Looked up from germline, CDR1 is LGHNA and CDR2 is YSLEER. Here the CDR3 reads CASSQARTVNYGYTF. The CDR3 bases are TGCGCCAGCAGCCAAGCCCGGACAGTTAACTATGGCTACACCTTC.

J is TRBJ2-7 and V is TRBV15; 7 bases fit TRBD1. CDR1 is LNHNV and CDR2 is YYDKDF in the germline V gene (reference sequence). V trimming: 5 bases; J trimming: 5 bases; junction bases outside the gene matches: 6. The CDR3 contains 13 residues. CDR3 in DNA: TGTGCCACCAGCTTTCAGACAGGGAACGAGCAGTACTTC. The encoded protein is CATSFQTGNEQYF.

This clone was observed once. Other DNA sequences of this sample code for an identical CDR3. CDR3 DNA sequence: TGCGCCAGCAGCTTGCTCAGGGGGACAGATACGCAGTATTTT. Amino acids: CASSLLRGTDTQYF. The chain recombines TRBV5-1 with TRBJ2-3, with TRBD1 matching 7 bases. Losses at the gene ends were 1 base for V and 3 bases for J; bases not matched to a gene: 2. The germline CDR1 and CDR2 sequences are SGHRS and YFSETQ. CDR3 length: 14 amino acids.

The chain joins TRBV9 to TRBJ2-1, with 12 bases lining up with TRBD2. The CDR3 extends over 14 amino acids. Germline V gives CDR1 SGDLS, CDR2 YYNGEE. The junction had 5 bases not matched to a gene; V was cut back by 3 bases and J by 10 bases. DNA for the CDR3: TGTGCCAGCAGCGATACTAGCGGGGGGTTCGAGCAGTTCTTC. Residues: CASSDTSGGFEQFF.

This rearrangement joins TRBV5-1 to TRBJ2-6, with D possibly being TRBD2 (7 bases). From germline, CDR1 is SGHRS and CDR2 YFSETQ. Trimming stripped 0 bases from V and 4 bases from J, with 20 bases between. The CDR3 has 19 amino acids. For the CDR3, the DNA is TGCGCCAGCAGCTTGGCCGATTTCGGGGGGCGAGGAGGGGCCAACGTCCTGACTTTC. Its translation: CASSLADFGGRGGANVLTF.

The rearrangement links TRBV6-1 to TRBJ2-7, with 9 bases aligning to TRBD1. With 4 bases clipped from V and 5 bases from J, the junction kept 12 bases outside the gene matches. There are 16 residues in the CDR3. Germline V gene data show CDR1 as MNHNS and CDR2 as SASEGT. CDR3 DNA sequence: TGTGCCAGCAGTGTCGCCCTTTTGGGACAGGGTAACGAGCAGTACTTC. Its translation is CASSVALLGQGNEQYF.

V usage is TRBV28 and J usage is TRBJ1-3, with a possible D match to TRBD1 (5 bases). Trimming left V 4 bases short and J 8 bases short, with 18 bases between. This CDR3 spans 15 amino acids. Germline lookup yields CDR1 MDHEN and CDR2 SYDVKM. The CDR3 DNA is TGTGCCAGCAGTTCTGGGGGACTCTTCCCTTACACCATATATTTT. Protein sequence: CASSSGGLFPYTIYF. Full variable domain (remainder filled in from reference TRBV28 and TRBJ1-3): DVKVTQSSRYLVKRTGEKVFLECVQDMDHENMFWYRQDPGLGLRLIYFSYDVKMKEKGDIPEGYSVSREKKERFSLILESASTNQTSMYLCASSSGGLFPYTIYFGEGSWLTVV.

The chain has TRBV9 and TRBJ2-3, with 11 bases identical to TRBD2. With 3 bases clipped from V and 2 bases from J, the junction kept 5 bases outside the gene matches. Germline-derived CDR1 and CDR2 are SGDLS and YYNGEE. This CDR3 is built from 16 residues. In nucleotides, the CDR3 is TGTGCCAGCAGCGCGGGACTAGCGGAGTTCACAGATACGCAGTATTTT. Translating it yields CASSAGLAEFTDTQYF.

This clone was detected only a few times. CDR3 region: CASSPGQPQETQYF. CDR3 coding DNA: TGCGCCAGCAGCCCCGGACAGCCCCAAGAGACCCAGTACTTC. The chain is built from TRBV5-1 and TRBJ2-5; possibly TRBD1 for D (6 bases). With 4 bases removed from V and 1 base from J, the gap between germline ends came to 11 bases. Germline loops: CDR1 SGHRS, CDR2 YFSETQ. The CDR3 is 14 amino acids.

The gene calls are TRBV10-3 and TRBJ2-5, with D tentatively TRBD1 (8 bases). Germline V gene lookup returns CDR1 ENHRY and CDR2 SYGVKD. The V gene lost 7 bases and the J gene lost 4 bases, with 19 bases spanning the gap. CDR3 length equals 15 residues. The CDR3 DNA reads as TGTGCCATCAAGGGAGGGCAGGGGGCAGGAGAGACCCAGTACTTC. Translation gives CAIKGGQGAGETQYF.

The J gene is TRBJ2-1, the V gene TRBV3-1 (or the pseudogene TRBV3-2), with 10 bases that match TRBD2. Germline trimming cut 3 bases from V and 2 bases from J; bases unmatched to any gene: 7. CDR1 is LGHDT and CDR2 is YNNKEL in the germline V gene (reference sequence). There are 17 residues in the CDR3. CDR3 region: CASSQEAGGLAYNEQFF. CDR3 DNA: TGTGCCAGCAGCCAGGAAGCGGGGGGGCTGGCCTACAATGAGCAGTTCTTC.